This is a list of T cell receptor beta chains from one sample in a study of CD8 T cells in ankylosing spondylitis. MiXCR, run by TCRdb on the 5' RACE reads, gives a single entry per CDR3 protein. Of 150,000 or so distinct CDR3 sequences listed, roughly 30% are singletons. Sample: synovial fluid, either unsorted or a sorted T cell fraction (not recorded which). The receptors derive from a male donor with ankylosing spondylitis. CDR3s include the opening cysteine and the closing phenylalanine or tryptophan. The order of the fields is D gene, J gene, V gene, clone size, CDR3 DNA, CDR3 protein. The D gene is left open where the match is weak. For some rows the clone size is stated as once, few or many, or as a class when expanded; others skip it.

-,TRBJ2-6,TRBV20-1,-,TGCAGTGCCCTAGTCCGCTTCTCTGGGGCCAACGTCCTGACTTTC,CSALVRFSGANVLTF
-,TRBJ1-3,TRBV6-2/TRBV6-3,-,TGTGCCAGCAGTACTATCCTGCCGGGCCGCCTAGGAGGGGCTGGAAACACCATATATTTT,CASSTILPGRLGGAGNTIYF
-,TRBJ2-1,TRBV1,-,TGCACCAGCAGCCAAGGGAAGCGGCTACTAGCGGGGTGGGATGAGCAGTTCTTC,CTSSQGKRLLAGWDEQFF
-,TRBJ1-5,TRBV3-1,many,TGTGCCAGCTCTTACAGGGACCATCAGCCCCAGCATTTT,CASSYRDHQPQHF
-,TRBJ1-5,TRBV12-3/TRBV12-4,few,TGTGCCAGCAGCCTATCCGGGGGGGCGGTCAGTCAGCCCCAGCATTTT,CASSLSGGAVSQPQHF
-,TRBJ1-1,TRBV27,-,TGTGCCAGCAGTTTGCGACAGGTGCACACTGAAGCTTTCTTT,CASSLRQVHTEAFF
-,TRBJ2-1,TRBV6-2/TRBV6-3,few,TGTGCCAGCGGGGACTTAGCGCCCAATGAGCAGTTCTTC,CASGDLAPNEQFF
TRBD1,TRBJ1-5,TRBV9,-,TGTGCCAGCAGCGCTGACAGGGGTGATCAGCCCCAGCATTTT,CASSADRGDQPQHF
-,TRBJ2-5,TRBV15,-,TGTGCCACCAGCAGAGATCAGTACCAAGAGACCCAGTACTTC,CATSRDQYQETQYF
-,TRBJ2-5,TRBV2,once,TGTGCCAGCAGCTCACTAGGCCAAGAGACCCAGTACTTC,CASSSLGQETQYF
TRBD2,TRBJ2-1,TRBV6-1,few,TGTGCCAGCAGCCCAGGGACTAGCTATTACAATGAGCAGTTCTTC,CASSPGTSYYNEQFF
-,TRBJ2-1,TRBV6-6,-,TGTGCCAGCAGTTATACGGACAATGAGCAGTTCTTC,CASSYTDNEQFF
-,TRBJ2-5,TRBV20-1,many,TGCAGTGCTGCGGGATCCGAGACCCAGTACTTC,CSAAGSETQYF
-,TRBJ2-2,TRBV5-1,few,TGCGCCAGCAGCTATGGGGAGTACACCGGGGAGCTGTTTTTT,CASSYGEYTGELFF
TRBD1,TRBJ2-7,TRBV2,-,TGTGCCAGCAGAGACGGGACAGTAGGCAACGAGCAGTACTTC,CASRDGTVGNEQYF
-,TRBJ2-5,TRBV28,-,TGTGCCAGCAGTCACCCTTCCGCGGGAAAAGAGACCCAGTACTTC,CASSHPSAGKETQYF
-,TRBJ1-3,TRBV4-1,few,TGCGCCAGCAGCCAACCTGTGGTTGGGAACACCATATATTTT,CASSQPVVGNTIYF
-,TRBJ2-5,TRBV20-1,many,TGCAGTGCGGCCGGGACGGGGATGGAGACCCAGTACTTC,CSAAGTGMETQYF
-,TRBJ1-5,TRBV28,many,TGTGCCAGCGTCCAGGGGCCCTATAGCAATCAGCCCCAGCATTTT,CASVQGPYSNQPQHF
-,TRBJ2-5,TRBV3-1,-,TGTGCCAGCAGCCAAGGAGCTACACCCCAAGAGACCCAGTACTTC,CASSQGATPQETQYF
-,TRBJ1-2,TRBV7-8,-,TGTGCCAGCAGCTTAACAGGCTCGAGTTTGAGCTACACCTTC,CASSLTGSSLSYTF
-,TRBJ1-6,TRBV7-2,few,TGTGCCAGCAGCCCGACTGCGAGCTCCTATAATTCACCCCTCCACTTT,CASSPTASSYNSPLHF
-,TRBJ2-4,TRBV3-1,-,TGTGCCAGCAGCCAGCCGAGGGGGGGGGGAAACATTCAGTACTTC,CASSQPRGGGNIQYF
-,TRBJ1-2,TRBV7-9,-,TGTGCCAGCAGCCGGGACGGCAGCCATGGCTACACCTTC,CASSRDGSHGYTF
-,TRBJ2-1,TRBV20-1,few,TGCAGTGCTAGAGATCCGCAGACATCCTACAATGAGCAGTTCTTC,CSARDPQTSYNEQFF
-,TRBJ1-2,TRBV10-3,few,TGTGCCATCAGTGGGGACCAAGGCTATGGCTACACCTTC,CAISGDQGYGYTF
TRBD2,TRBJ2-1,TRBV9,few,TGTGCCAGCAGCGTAGGGGTAGCGGGGGGGTTCAATGAGCAGTTCTTC,CASSVGVAGGFNEQFF